What follows are 26 T cell receptor beta chains derived from one specimen sequenced in a study of blood T cell repertoires in COVID-19. Sequencing used immunoSEQ multiplex PCR; TCRdb keeps in-frame clones, though not all of them. The sample contains about 160,000 clones, around 92% of which appear only once. Sequencing was performed on peripheral blood. These receptor sequences come from a man in his fifties or sixties with acute or convalescent COVID-19.

Only one count was recorded for this clone. The gene calls are TRBV21-1 and TRBJ1-5. TRBV21-1 is classified as a pseudogene. This CDR3 region has 20 residues. CDR3 sequence reads: CASIMSGGWQLAYSNQPQHF. Here the CDR3 DNA reads TGTGCCAGCATCATGTCGGGAGGTTGGCAGTTGGCTTATAGCAATCAGCCCCAGCATTTT.

The gene calls are TRBV6-5 and TRBJ1-6; D is perhaps TRBD1 (6 bases). V lost 8 bases and J lost 9, with 20 bases in between. In germline, CDR1 is MNHEY, CDR2 SVGAGI. The CDR3 sequence is 15 residues long. As DNA, the CDR3 is TGTGCCAGCTCGACAGGCGCAGGCTCTGGTTCACCCCTCCACTTT. It translates to CASSTGAGSGSPLHF.

The chain joins TRBV5-1 to TRBJ1-1; D might be TRBD1 (5 bases). CDR1 is SGHRS and CDR2 is YFSETQ in the germline V gene. The V and J ends lost 4 bases and 3 bases respectively, with 16 bases between them. This CDR3 comprises 15 residues. CDR3 in amino acids: CASSPWTPCDTEAFF. The CDR3 bases are TGCGCCAGCAGCCCCTGGACACCGTGCGACACTGAAGCTTTCTTT. Based on the CDR3 plus reference TRBV5-1 and TRBJ1-1, the full variable domain is KAGVTQTPRYLIKTRGQQVTLSCSPISGHRSVSWYQQTPGQGLQFLFEYFSETQRNKGNFPGRFSGRQFSNSRSEMNVSTLELGDSALYLCASSPWTPCDTEAFFGQGTRLTVV.

The chain is built from TRBV19 and TRBJ1-5, with D perhaps matching TRBD1 (5 bases). The CDR3 runs to 14 residues. Per the germline V gene, CDR1 is LNHDA and CDR2 is SQIVND (reference sequence). V dropped 5 bases and J dropped 3 bases, with 11 bases sitting between them. CDR3 amino acids: CASSATGNNQPQHF. CDR3 DNA: TGTGCCAGTAGTGCCACAGGAAACAATCAGCCCCAGCATTTT.

This clone has at least ten counts. The CDR3 reads CASSLGGVYGYTF. The DNA for the CDR3 is TGTGCCAGCAGCTTAGGGGGGGTCTATGGCTACACCTTC. The chain links TRBV7-9 to TRBJ1-2, with D tentatively TRBD1 (5 bases). This CDR3 spans 13 amino acids. V gave up 1 base and J gave up 4 bases, with 7 bases separating them. Germline CDR1 reads SEHNR; CDR2 reads FQNEAQ (reference sequence).

The V call is TRBV25-1, the J call TRBJ2-1, with 7 bases identical to TRBD2. Germline CDR1 reads MGHDK; CDR2 reads SYGVNS. CDR3 length: 15 residues. Trimming removed 6 bases from V and 5 bases from J; junction bases left unmatched: 10. The CDR3 here is CASRTPSGVDNEQFF. The CDR3 coding sequence is TGTGCCAGCAGGACCCCAAGCGGGGTCGACAATGAGCAGTTCTTC.

The chain has TRBV27 and TRBJ2-7, with TRBD1 matching over 11 bases. The CDR3 loop spans 17 amino acids. V shed 4 bases and J 2 bases; nucleotides not matched to a gene: 10. Looked up from germline, CDR1 is MNHEY and CDR2 is SMNVEV (reference sequence). CDR3 sequence reads: CASSWGLGQGVAYEQYF. CDR3 nucleotide sequence: TGTGCCAGCAGTTGGGGCCTGGGACAGGGGGTCGCCTACGAGCAGTACTTC.

The rearrangement links TRBV7-2 to TRBJ2-7; D is uncertain. This CDR3 region has 13 residues. V lost 1 base and J lost 4, with 8 bases in between. Germline V gene data show CDR1 as SGHTA and CDR2 as FQGNSA. CDR3 residues: CASSLEWQYEQYF. The CDR3 region has the DNA TGTGCCAGCAGCTTAGAATGGCAATACGAGCAGTACTTC.

This clone has a handful of counts. This chain joins TRBV7-2 and TRBJ1-2, with D unclear. The CDR3 runs to 16 residues. V shed 1 base and J shed 7 bases, with 19 bases lying between them. Per the germline V gene, CDR1 is SGHTA and CDR2 is FQGNSA. The DNA for the CDR3 is TGTGCCAGCAGCTTAGGGGTACGTCGGGGTCCGCGTGGCTACACCTTC. This codes for CASSLGVRRGPRGYTF.

This chain joins TRBV5-4 and TRBJ1-4; perhaps TRBD1 as D (5 bases). Deletions cut 2 bases from V and 10 bases from J, with 12 bases between. CDR1 is SGHNT and CDR2 is YYREEE in the germline V gene (reference sequence). The CDR3 is 13 amino acids. The CDR3 here is CASSFDRTGKLFF. The CDR3 DNA is TGTGCCAGCAGCTTCGACAGAACGGGAAAACTGTTTTTT.

The rearrangement joins TRBV18 to TRBJ1-2; TRBD1 matches 7 bases. CDR3 length: 14 residues. Germline values: CDR1 KGHSH, CDR2 LQKENI. V shed 3 bases and J 1 base; nucleotides not matched to a gene: 2. CDR3 in amino acids: CASSPTGFNYGYTF. The CDR3 nucleotides are TGTGCCAGCTCACCGACAGGGTTTAACTATGGCTACACCTTC.

The chain couples TRBV5-1 to TRBJ1-1; D remains unclear. The CDR3 covers 13 residues. V was clipped by 1 base and J by 2 bases, with 6 bases between them. CDR1 and CDR2 (germline): SGHRS, YFSETQ. CDR3: CASSLYYNTEAFF. Here the CDR3 DNA reads TGCGCCAGCAGCTTGTATTATAACACTGAAGCTTTCTTT.

The chain recombines TRBV5-4 with TRBJ2-7; 10 positions match TRBD2. The CDR3 has 15 amino acids. The ends lost 3 bases at V and 3 bases at J; junction bases unmatched: 6. The germline CDR1 and CDR2 sequences are SGHNT and YYREEE (reference sequence). CDR3 DNA: TGTGCCAGCAGCTCCTATAGCGGGGGGATCTACGAGCAGTACTTC. Translation gives CASSSYSGGIYEQYF.

The chain joins TRBV18 to TRBJ2-1; 11 bases fit TRBD2. CDR1 and CDR2 (germline): KGHSH, LQKENI. The CDR3 covers 14 residues. J was trimmed by 7 bases and V by 8 bases; bases with no gene match: 7. DNA of the CDR3: TGTGCCAGCCTGTTTAGCGGGGGGGCGAATGAGCAGTTCTTC. Amino acids: CASLFSGGANEQFF.

The rearrangement joins TRBV4-3 to TRBJ1-2, with no clear D. Per the germline V gene, CDR1 is LGHNA and CDR2 is YSLEER. The CDR3 runs to 13 residues. Trimming removed 1 base at V and 10 bases at J, with 13 bases between. This CDR3 reads CASSQVNGFYYTF. For the CDR3, the DNA is TGCGCCAGCAGCCAAGTAAATGGTTTCTACTACACCTTC.

V gene TRBV9 combines with J gene TRBJ1-1; tentative D call: TRBD1 (5 bases). This CDR3 is 13 amino acids long. Trimming shortened V by 4 bases and J by 1 base, and 8 bases separated the two germline ends. Germline V gene sequence: CDR1 SGDLS, CDR2 YYNGEE. Here the CDR3 reads CASSTQGNTEAFF. The DNA of the CDR3 is TGTGCCAGCAGCACTCAGGGGAACACTGAAGCTTTCTTT.

The CDR3 protein is CASRLQGATGELFF. Written as DNA, the CDR3 is TGTGCCAGCAGGCTCCAGGGGGCCACCGGGGAGCTGTTTTTT. The chain has TRBV11-2 and TRBJ2-2; TRBD1 matches 8 bases. The CDR3 runs 14 residues. Germline V gene lookup returns CDR1 SGHAT and CDR2 FQNNGV. J lost 4 bases, V lost 6 bases, and 4 bases had no gene match.

The chain links TRBV7-2 to TRBJ1-4, with TRBD1 matching 12 bases. V was clipped by 6 bases and J by 8 bases; unmatched bases: 10. Germline V gives CDR1 SGHTA, CDR2 FQGNSA. The CDR3 covers 16 residues. In DNA, the CDR3 is TGTGCCAGCAGTCCACAAAGCGGGACAGGGGGCGAAAAACTGTTTTTT. This translates into CASSPQSGTGGEKLFF. The complete variable domain, with remaining parts taken from reference TRBV7-2 and TRBJ1-4, reads GAGVSQSPSNKVTEKGKDVELRCDPISGHTALYWYRQSLGQGLEFLIYFQGNSAPDKSGLPSDRFSAERTGGSVSTLTIQRTQQEDSAVYLCASSPQSGTGGEKLFFGSGTQLSVL.

Concerning this clone itself: A single base separates this from a much larger clone, so it may be a read error. This chain links TRBV5-6 with TRBJ2-7, with TRBD1 matching over 8 bases. CDR3 size: 14 residues. With 3 bases clipped from V and 3 bases from J, the junction kept 5 bases outside the gene matches. The V gene's germline CDR1 is SGHDT and CDR2 YYEEEE. DNA for the CDR3: TGTGCCAGCAGCTACTCTACAGGGGGCTACGAGCAGTACTTC. It is translated as CASSYSTGGYEQYF.

This chain uses TRBV10-2 with TRBJ1-1; the D is unclear. Germline CDR1 reads WSHSY; CDR2 reads SAAADI. The CDR3 is 12 amino acids. Trimming took 9 bases from V and 0 from J, leaving 8 bases between them. CDR3 in amino acids: CASLQMNTEAFF. Here the CDR3 DNA reads TGCGCCAGTTTACAGATGAACACTGAAGCTTTCTTT.

The chain has TRBV11-2 and TRBJ1-5; D possibly corresponds to TRBD1 (5 bases). CDR1 is SGHAT, CDR2 FQNNGV, per germline. Deletions cut 3 bases from V and 2 bases from J, with 11 bases between. The CDR3 is made up of 15 amino acids. The CDR3 bases are TGTGCCAGCAGCTTTGGAGGGACGGGCAATCAGCCCCAGCATTTT. This sequence encodes CASSFGGTGNQPQHF.

This clone was seen more than once but under ten times. CDR3 nucleotide sequence: TGTGCCAGCAGCTTAGCTCCACAGGGATACAGCTACACCTTC. Its protein product is CASSLAPQGYSYTF. This sequence joins TRBV7-2 and TRBJ1-2, with a weak D call TRBD1 (6 bases). V was cut by 0 bases and J by 9 bases, with 14 bases left in between. The CDR3 contains 14 residues. CDR1 is SGHTA, CDR2 FQGNSA, per germline.

V gene TRBV5-1 combines with J gene TRBJ1-4; no clear D. Germline values: CDR1 SGHRS, CDR2 YFSETQ. The ends were cut back, 5 bases at V and 4 bases at J, with 12 bases in the middle. The CDR3 length is 14 residues. This CDR3 reads CASSLGADNEKLFF. The CDR3 DNA is TGCGCCAGCAGTCTAGGTGCGGATAATGAAAAACTGTTTTTT.

This chain uses TRBV7-2 with TRBJ2-3; tentative D call: TRBD2 (6 bases). The germline gives CDR1 SGHTA, CDR2 FQGNSA. The CDR3 has 15 amino acids. Deletions cut 6 bases from V and 4 bases from J, with 17 bases between. The CDR3 loop is CASSYGTAVPDTQYF. The CDR3 DNA sequence: TGTGCCAGCAGTTATGGGACTGCCGTGCCAGATACGCAGTATTTT.

V usage is TRBV6-2 or TRBV6-3 and J usage is TRBJ1-5, with TRBD1 matching over 9 bases. The CDR3 is made up of 18 amino acids. CDR1 and CDR2 from the germline V gene are MNHEY and SVGEGT. Trimming cost V 2 bases and J 5 bases; bases outside gene matches: 13. CDR3 amino acids: CASSYPGTGNAGYQPQHF. CDR3 coding DNA: TGTGCCAGCAGTTACCCCGGGACAGGGAATGCGGGTTATCAGCCCCAGCATTTT.

The CDR3 DNA reads as TGTGCCAGCAGCCAAGAGGAGCGGGGGGGGAGAAACATTCAGTACTTC. Its translation is CASSQEERGGRNIQYF. The chain couples TRBV3-1 (or the pseudogene TRBV3-2) to TRBJ2-4; 10 bases line up with TRBD2. The CDR3 extends over 16 amino acids. The junction had 5 bases not matched to a gene; V was cut back by 0 bases and J by 6 bases. CDR1 is LGHDT, CDR2 YNNKEL, per germline (reference sequence).